The clone carrying this TCR beta chain was counted at least ten times. As yet, its antigen is unknown. The read ends 3 residues before the CDR3 terminus; that terminus is restored from the germline J gene. Profiling relied on immunoSEQ multiplex PCR, and the TCRdb table lists in-frame clones only, not all of them. This table holds around 16,000 clones with no singletons; the top ten claim more than 10%. This specimen belongs to a study of T cell clonality in common variable immunodeficiency. The CDR3 is made up of 14 amino acids. Looked up from germline, CDR1 is LNHDA and CDR2 is SQIVND (reference sequence). Trimming stripped 4 bases from V and 2 bases from J, with 12 bases between. Study-wide points: Reportedly, TCR beta sequences from common variable immunodeficiency showed fewer deletions and N-nucleotide insertions.

The V call is TRBV19, the J call TRBJ2-7, with D perhaps TRBD2 (6 bases). The TCR sequence derives from a human donor with common variable immunodeficiency. What was sequenced was peripheral blood mononuclear cells. The CDR3 sequence: CASSTGGPTYEQYF. The covered CDR3 bases are TGTGCCAGTAGTACCGGGGGACCGACCTACGAG.